This T cell receptor (beta chain) was obtained from a study of technical replicates of blood from several donors. Germline V gene sequence: CDR1 DFQATT, CDR2 SNEGSKA (reference sequence). The CDR3 contains 11 residues. V was trimmed by 0 bases and J by 12 bases, leaving 11 bases between them. The protocol was immunoSEQ multiplex PCR, while the TCRdb copy is restricted to in-frame clones and leaves out a portion. The sample lists 55,000 to 75,000 clones; 91% were seen once. This clonotype was sampled from a human donor in good health. Some clones in this sample may be carry-over from other donors' samples. This chain links TRBV20-1 with TRBJ1-2, with a weak D call TRBD1 (6 bases). Sequencing used PBMCs. CDR3 sequence reads: CSARDQRGNTF. The CDR3 nucleotides are TGCAGTGCTAGAGATCAAAGGGGGAACACCTTC.